A selection of T cell receptor beta chains follows, all from one sample in a study of TIL therapy for anti-PD-1-resistant metastatic lung cancer. Produced via immunoSEQ multiplex PCR; TCRdb's table is partial and in-frame only. The top ten hold around 6.6% of the sample, which has tens of thousands of clones, 55% to 70% seen once. Source: blood, taken at baseline. The receptor set was obtained from a person between 30 and 80 years old with non-small cell lung cancer. Each CDR3 is given with its conserved first and last residue. D genes are given only for firm matches. Size values are once, few and many counts, or a class for expanded clones, and some rows have none.

j_call d_call clone_size v_call cdr3_nt cdr3_aa
TRBJ2-2 TRBD2 NA TRBV15 TGTGCCACCAGCAGTGGACTAGCGGGGGCGAACACCGGGGAGCTGTTTTTT CATSSGLAGANTGELFF
TRBJ2-4 NA once TRBV2 TGTGCCAGCAGTGAGGGCCCCCGGGGAGCTAACATTCAGTACTTC CASSEGPRGANIQYF
TRBJ2-5 TRBD1 once TRBV11-1 TGTGCCAGCAGCGCTTACAGGGGCCCCCAAGAGACCCAGTACTTC CASSAYRGPQETQYF
TRBJ2-2 NA NA TRBV5-1 TGCGCCAGCAGCACAACAGGGCCGAACACCGGGGAGCTGTTTTTT CASSTTGPNTGELFF
TRBJ1-2 TRBD1 few TRBV5-4 TGTGCCAGCAGACCGGACAGGGCCCTTCATGGCTACACCTTC CASRPDRALHGYTF
TRBJ1-1 NA few TRBV7-9 TGTGCCAGCAGGGAGATTGAAGCTTTCTTT CASREIEAFF
TRBJ1-2 NA NA TRBV19 TGTGCCGTCTCCGACAGGCCCGAGACTAGGGGCTACACCTTC CAVSDRPETRGYTF
TRBJ1-2 NA NA TRBV6-6 TGTGCCAGCACTCAATGGAGGGGTTATGGCTACACCTTC CASTQWRGYGYTF
TRBJ2-5 NA NA TRBV7-8 TGTGCCAGCAGCTTAGGACGTCAGGAGACCCAGTACTTC CASSLGRQETQYF
TRBJ1-4 TRBD1 few TRBV19 TGTGCCACCAATGCCTTTTCACAGGGGCAACTGTTTTTT CATNAFSQGQLFF
TRBJ2-2 TRBD1 NA TRBV2 TGTGCCAGCAGTGACCAGGGGGCGCGTGTCACCGGGGAGCTGTTTTTT CASSDQGARVTGELFF
TRBJ2-5 TRBD2 NA TRBV11-2 TGTGCCAGCAGCTCGTTTAGGCGGGAGGAGACCCAGTACTTC CASSSFRREETQYF
TRBJ2-1 NA NA TRBV6-6 TGTGCCAGCAGTGCCGGGACGGTATACAATGAGCAGTTCTTC CASSAGTVYNEQFF
TRBJ1-1 NA NA TRBV7-6 TGTGCCAGCAGCTTAGAGGGCTGGAACACTGAAGCTTTCTTT CASSLEGWNTEAFF
TRBJ2-1 TRBD2 NA TRBV27 TGTGCCAGCAGTTTATTTCAGCGGGGGTCCTACAATGAGCAGTTCTTC CASSLFQRGSYNEQFF
TRBJ2-6 NA once TRBV7-9 TGTGCCAGCAGCTCATGGACGGTTCGTGGGGCCAACGTCCTGACTTTC CASSSWTVRGANVLTF
TRBJ2-7 NA few TRBV9 TGTGCCAGCAGCGTAGGGTGGGGGTACGAGCAGTACTTC CASSVGWGYEQYF
TRBJ1-2 NA NA TRBV2 TGTGCCAGCAGGCTACAGGGTAAAGTGGGTGGCTACACCTTC CASRLQGKVGGYTF
TRBJ1-1 NA once TRBV7-8 TGTGCCAGCAGCTTAGTTTTCGCTGAAGCTTTCTTT CASSLVFAEAFF
TRBJ2-1 NA NA TRBV2 TGTGCCAGCAGTGATGACACGGGTGAGCAGTTCTTC CASSDDTGEQFF
TRBJ1-6 NA few TRBV6-1 TGTGCCAGCAGTGAATTGGGGGAGGGGTGGTGGAGCAATTCACCCCTCCACTTT CASSELGEGWWSNSPLHF
TRBJ2-1 NA NA TRBV5-1 TGCGCCAGCAAGAGGGGGGAGGGTTCCTACAATGAGCAGTTCTTC CASKRGEGSYNEQFF
TRBJ2-5 TRBD1 NA TRBV5-1 TGCGCCAGCAGCAAAGACACAGGGGTGGAGACCCAGTACTTC CASSKDTGVETQYF
TRBJ2-6 TRBD1 NA TRBV19 TGTGCCAGTAGACCTACAGGGGCTGGGGCCAACGTCCTGACTTTC CASRPTGAGANVLTF
TRBJ2-4 NA NA TRBV10-1 TGCGCCATTCAGTACGGAGTAGCCAAAAACATTCAGTACTTC CAIQYGVAKNIQYF
TRBJ2-7 TRBD1 many TRBV4-1 TGCGCCAGCAGCCGATCGGACGGACAGGCCTACGAGCAGTACTTC CASSRSDGQAYEQYF